The rows below give T cell receptor beta chains drawn from one sample of a study of monozygotic twins with inflammatory bowel disease. TCRdb reprocessed the 5' RACE reads, with one entry per CDR3 protein and no DNA. Its table records 190,000 or so distinct CDR3 sequences. Sequencing was carried out using blood. The receptors come from a human donor with ulcerative colitis or Crohn's disease, or a healthy co-twin of an affected twin (not recorded which). Each CDR3 is given with its conserved first and last residue.

>TRBJ1-5|TRBV19
CASSTDSLAQPQHF
>TRBJ2-7|TRBV5-1
CASSFQGLSDEQYF
>TRBJ2-5|TRBV20-1
CSARGAGGETQYF
>TRBJ2-5|TRBV7-2
CASSWYARGQETQYF
>TRBJ2-3|TRBV6-1
CASSTTSGGRTDTQYF
>TRBJ2-2|TRBV12-5
CASGLWRGNTGELFF
>TRBJ2-2|TRBV5-6
CASSLAGQGARTGELFF
>TRBJ2-7|TRBV20-1
CSASRTDRGTYEQYF
>TRBJ2-1|TRBV20-1
CSATRLGNNEQFF
>TRBJ1-2|TRBV29-1
CSVRAAELYGYTF
>TRBJ2-2|TRBV29-1
CSALGLVGNTGELFF
>TRBJ2-3|TRBV5-4
CASSLGTGTDTQYF
>TRBJ1-1|TRBV7-9
CASSNSGVSGNTEAFF
>TRBJ1-5|TRBV18
CASSPTAWDNQPQHF
>TRBJ2-3|TRBV20-1
CSASAGTGNADTQYF
>TRBJ1-2|TRBV4-1
CASSQVGGLGGYTF
>TRBJ1-2|TRBV29-1
CSVVKQQDGYTF
>TRBJ1-2|TRBV10-3
CAINPQANYGYTF
>TRBJ2-2|TRBV20-1
CSASPGGANTGELFF
>TRBJ2-7|TRBV6-7
CASSSKFTGQYF
>TRBJ2-2|TRBV24-1
CATSDRTGITGELFF
>TRBJ2-1|TRBV7-2
CASSIAGGSYNEQFF
>TRBJ2-1|TRBV5-4
CASRTGQAFYNEQFF
>TRBJ1-6|TRBV12-3/TRBV12-4
CASSPRQGSYNSPLHF
>TRBJ2-1|TRBV5-1
CASSLVQETYNEQFF
>TRBJ2-2|TRBV9
CASSVRDRLTGELFF
>TRBJ2-2|TRBV5-1
CASSLENYRRNTGELFF
>TRBJ2-5|TRBV4-1
CASSRSLLPGGETQYF
>TRBJ1-3|TRBV12-3/TRBV12-4
CASSLGGGPGNTIYF
>TRBJ2-4|TRBV6-1
CASSENAGVTKNIQYF
>TRBJ1-6|TRBV12-3/TRBV12-4
CASSLEGDGSPLHF
>TRBJ2-3|TRBV12-3/TRBV12-4
CASSLLTSPDTQYF
>TRBJ2-5|TRBV20-1
CSAKPPRTSGGQRKKETQYF
>TRBJ2-1|TRBV9
CASSYTSGGANEQFF
>TRBJ2-1|TRBV5-5
CASSLGIGNYNEQFF
>TRBJ1-4|TRBV9
CASSALDRSNEKLFF
>TRBJ2-5|TRBV11-2
CASSGGLWGGSHGMSQYF
>TRBJ2-7|TRBV11-2
CASSPLQYEQYF
>TRBJ2-5|TRBV20-1
CSFPEGGLRTQYF
>TRBJ1-1|TRBV4-1
CASSTQGGMNTEAFF
>TRBJ2-5|TRBV24-1
CATSDDTGQETQYF
>TRBJ2-7|TRBV2
CASSVTGAHEQYF
>TRBJ1-2|TRBV7-2
CASSPGGAGGYTF
>TRBJ2-5|TRBV5-1
CASSRTGGASSQETQYF
>TRBJ2-1|TRBV5-1
CASSLETPGSNEQFF
>TRBJ1-1|TRBV20-1
CSPKTGSTEAFF
>TRBJ2-1|TRBV5-4
CASSLASRQSQNEQFF
>TRBJ2-3|TRBV7-9
CASSREGLTDTQYF
>TRBJ1-2|TRBV10-3
CAISESFTQGGYTF
>TRBJ1-4|TRBV20-1
CSATRGGVSEKLFF